This T cell receptor (beta chain) is from a study of cytomegalovirus exposure and HLA in healthy donors. Overall study context: A preliminary data release comprised 80 million or so unique TCRs obtained from HLA-typed donors.

CDR3 length equals 13 residues. Trimming shortened V by 5 bases and J by 4 bases, and 11 bases separated the two germline ends. Per germline, CDR1 SGHAT and CDR2 FQNNGV. Findings of the study overall: In a later analysis, several top co-occurrence clusters appeared linked to parvovirus B19, influenza, CMV and Epstein-Barr virus. TRBV6-2, TRBV6-3 and some other V segments were unresolvable in 87-base-pair reads. Later analysis associated a missense DCLRE1C variant with TCR beta V- and J-gene trimming.

PCR employed 60 Vbeta and 13 Jbeta primers. Libraries were prepared by immunoSEQ multiplex PCR; TCRdb keeps only in-frame clonotypes and omits some of them. The sample has just over 150,000 clones; less than 90% are singletons. Remarks on this clone: As yet, its antigen is unknown.

This sequence was found in a male donor in good health and CMV-seropositive. The sequenced sample was PBMCs. This rearrangement joins TRBV11-2 to TRBJ1-2, with D unresolved. This chain's CDR3 is CASSPSGIYGYTF. The CDR3 DNA is TGTGCCAGCAGCCCCTCCGGGATCTATGGCTACACCTTC. Drawing the rest from reference TRBV11-2 and TRBJ1-2, the complete variable domain is EAGVAQSPRYKIIEKRQSVAFWCNPISGHATLYWYQQILGQGPKLLIQFQNNGVVDDSQLPKDRFSAERLKGVDSTLKIQPAKLEDSAVYLCASSPSGIYGYTFGSGTRLTVV.